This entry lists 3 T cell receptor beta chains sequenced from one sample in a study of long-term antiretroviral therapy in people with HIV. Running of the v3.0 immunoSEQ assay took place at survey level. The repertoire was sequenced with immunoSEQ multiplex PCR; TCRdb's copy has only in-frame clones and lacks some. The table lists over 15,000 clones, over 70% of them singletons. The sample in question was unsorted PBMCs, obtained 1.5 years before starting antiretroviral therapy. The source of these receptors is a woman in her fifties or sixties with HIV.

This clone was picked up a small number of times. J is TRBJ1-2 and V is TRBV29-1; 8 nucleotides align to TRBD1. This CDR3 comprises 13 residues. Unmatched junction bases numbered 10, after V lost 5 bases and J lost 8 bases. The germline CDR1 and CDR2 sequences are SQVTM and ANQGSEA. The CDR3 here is CSVYLLQGEGYTF. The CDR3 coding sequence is TGCAGCGTTTACCTCCTACAGGGGGAAGGCTACACCTTC.

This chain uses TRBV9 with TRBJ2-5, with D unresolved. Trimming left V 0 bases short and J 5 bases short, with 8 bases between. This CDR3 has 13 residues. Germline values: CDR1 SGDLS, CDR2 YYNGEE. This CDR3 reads CASSVGVGETQYF. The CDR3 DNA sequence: TGTGCCAGCAGCGTAGGGGTGGGGGAGACCCAGTACTTC. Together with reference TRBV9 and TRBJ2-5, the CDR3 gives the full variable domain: DSGVTQTPKHLITATGQRVTLRCSPRSGDLSVYWYQQSLDQGLQFLIQYYNGEERAKGNILERFSAQQFPDLHSELNLSSLELGDSALYFCASSVGVGETQYFGPGTRLLVL.

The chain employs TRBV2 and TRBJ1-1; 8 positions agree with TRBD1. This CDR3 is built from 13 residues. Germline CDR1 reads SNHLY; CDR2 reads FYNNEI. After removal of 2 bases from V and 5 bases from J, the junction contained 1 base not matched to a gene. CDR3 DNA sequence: TGTGCCAGCAGTGAAACAGGGGGAACTGAAGCTTTCTTT. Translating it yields CASSETGGTEAFF.